The sequence of this T cell receptor beta chain was determined in a study of TIL therapy for anti-PD-1-resistant metastatic lung cancer (dated by TCRdb to the early 2020s). For the study in its entirety: Before any PD-1/PD-L1 blockade was given, tumors were harvested, nivolumab was then administered, and patients who progressed went on to receive lymphodepletion, an infusion of expanded TIL, and IL-2. Enrolled patients had a median age of around 51 years (range about 38-75) and a median tumor PD-L1 proportion score of less than 7.5%. The cohort was predominantly lung adenocarcinoma, with a few EGFR-mutant and two ALK-rearranged tumors, and half of patients were current or former smokers. A median non-synonymous tumor mutation burden of 1.5 mutations per megabase was determined across the cohort by whole-exome sequencing. Clonotypes were tracked across tumor, expanded TIL product and serial blood samples by T cell receptor beta sequencing of tumor and peripheral blood. The study at large found these results: The study protocol defined all tumor marker inferences as exploratory. The baseline peripheral repertoire was partially replaced by infused TIL clonotypes, which then decayed over months, and no apparent association between persistence and response was found. The cohort was highly selected, with more treatment-naive, never-smoker and oncogene-addicted patients than typical, limiting generalizability.

Per the publication, the time point label means: pre-treatment sample, taken before nivolumab and TIL therapy. Between late 2017 and January 2020, a dual-center phase I trial enrolled adults who had stage 4 NSCLC. Samples came from a single-arm, open-label phase I trial of tumor-infiltrating lymphocyte therapy with nivolumab in advanced non-small cell lung cancer. Blood mononuclear cells from EDTA tubes were isolated by Ficoll gradient, snap-frozen as pellets, and DNA was extracted with a Qiagen mini-prep kit. Using bias-controlled multiplex PCR with the immunoSEQ v3 hsTCRB kit, the TCR beta CDR3 regions were amplified from genomic DNA. The TCR libraries were sequenced on an Illumina NextSeq 500 to roughly 2 million read pairs for survey level or about 4.5-6 million read pairs for deep level. On the authors' methods: The immunoSEQ Analyzer software assigned V, D and J genes, filtered out non-productive sequences, and reported clonality. Repertoires were compared by productive Simpson clonality and by the Morisita overlap index of productive TRB rearrangements between infused TIL and blood. The absolute count of a clonotype in blood was estimated by multiplying the lymphocyte count by the CD3+ fraction and by the productive frequency of the clone. TCRdb took over this immuneACCESS table, retaining in-frame rearrangements with V and J assigned. Such tables are incomplete; in checked studies, under half of the missing clones stem from an unresolved V gene, and the remainder is unexplained. V and J calls and clone size are as listed in that table; D and trimming were resolved from the DNA. Within this sample are about 60,000 clones, with 80% to 90% of them counted one time only. The ten largest clones capture just over 2.5% of the sample.

From the germline V gene (reference sequence), CDR1 is LGHDT and CDR2 is YNNKEL. The CDR3 has 15 amino acids, counting the end cysteine and phenylalanine. This entry keeps only the CDR3 DNA: 45 bases, framed from base 1. The junction shows trimming of 5 bases on V and 6 bases on J, plus 16 bases between the germline ends. On this clone: It has no known antigen specificity. No per-base quality is available; no much larger clone lies one base away.

Here the chain combines TRBV3-1 (or the pseudogene TRBV3-2) and TRBJ2-2; the D region is possibly TRBD1 or TRBD2, each matching across 6 bases. The sequencing used blood, collected at baseline. This TCR was recovered from a person between 25 and 79 years old with non-small cell lung cancer. The DNA sequence reads TGTGCCAGCAGCTCGGGGGCCACTACCGCCGGGGAGCTGTTTTTT. This sequence encodes CASSSGATTAGELFF.